One and the same sample provided the 3 T cell receptor beta chains below, sequenced in a study of cytomegalovirus exposure and HLA in healthy donors. PCR used 60 Vbeta primers and 13 Jbeta primers. Sequenced by immunoSEQ multiplex PCR; TCRdb stores in-frame clones only, minus some. This table holds about 110,000 clones, about 59% found once. The sequencing sample was made of PBMCs. These receptors originate from a man aged 25 to 40 in good health and CMV-seropositive.

This chain uses TRBV5-1 with TRBJ2-1; TRBD2 matches at 8 bases. The length of the CDR3 is 15 residues. The germline V gene has CDR1 SGHRS and CDR2 YFSETQ. V was clipped by 5 bases and J by 0 bases; unmatched bases: 4. CDR3 residues: CASRAGAGSYNEQFF. The DNA for the CDR3 is TGCGCCAGCAGAGCGGGAGCGGGCTCCTACAATGAGCAGTTCTTC.

This clone was counted only a few times. The chain links TRBV28 to TRBJ2-3, with 9 bases that match TRBD1. V was clipped by 6 bases and J by 3 bases; unmatched bases: 1. The CDR3 sequence is 13 residues long. Germline lookup yields CDR1 MDHEN and CDR2 SYDVKM. CDR3 sequence reads: CASRGQGTDTQYF. CDR3 nucleotides: TGTGCCAGCAGGGGACAGGGAACAGATACGCAGTATTTT.

This clone is a singleton in its sample. V usage is TRBV2 and J usage is TRBJ2-3; D ambiguous. The CDR3 spans 17 residues. V lost 5 bases, J lost 3 bases, and 21 bases lay in between. In germline, CDR1 is SNHLY, CDR2 FYNNEI. The CDR3 region has the DNA TGTGCCAGCAGTCGTCCCGGCGACACCTTTATGACAGATACGCAGTATTTT. Translated: CASSRPGDTFMTDTQYF.